This TCR beta chain is from a study of blood T cell repertoires in COVID-19. V dropped 0 bases and J dropped 6 bases, with 12 bases sitting between them. The CDR3 runs to 14 residues. CDR1 is SGHRS, CDR2 YFSETQ, per germline. In the original workflow: Reference gene primer amplification in the assay estimated nucleated cell counts. The assay was immunoSEQ multiplex PCR, and TCRdb's table has in-frame clones only and misses some. The DNA gave D and trimming, while V, J and clone size come from that table. The sample has tens of thousands of clones, roughly 88% seen once. Material: peripheral blood. The chain combines TRBV5-1 with TRBJ1-2; TRBD1 is a possible D gene (5 bases). The TCR originated in a woman aged 55 to 70 with acute or convalescent COVID-19. CDR3 DNA sequence: TGCGCCAGCAGCTTGGTAGGGGCCGAGAATGGCTACACCTTC. Protein product: CASSLVGAENGYTF.